The T cell receptor beta chain described here comes from a study of blood T cell repertoires in COVID-19. Study overall: COVID-19 samples from acute and convalescent phases originated in the United States, Italy and Spain. PBMCs, B-cell-depleted T cells, or T cells were the source of the cDNA or gDNA that made up the material.

CDR3 length equals 15 residues. V gave up 3 bases and J gave up 3 bases, with 11 bases separating them. Per the germline V gene, CDR1 is MNHEY and CDR2 is SMNVEV (reference sequence). Authors' processing steps: Estimates of nucleated cell counts were drawn from the amplification of reference gene primers. Assay: immunoSEQ multiplex PCR; the TCRdb copy retains only in-frame clones and omits some. That table is the source of V, J and clone size, and D and trimming were worked out from the DNA. The sample lists 150,000 to 200,000 clones, around nine tenths seen once, with about 5% in the top ten. The chain uses TRBV27 and TRBJ2-2; tentatively, D is TRBD2 (6 bases). This receptor was obtained from a human donor in a cohort sampled during active COVID-19. Sequencing input: peripheral blood. The CDR3 protein is CASSFGGTYTGELFF. The CDR3 DNA reads as TGTGCCAGCAGTTTTGGGGGGACTTACACCGGGGAGCTGTTTTTT.